This T cell receptor (beta chain) was recorded in a study of T cell responses to AZD1222 COVID-19 vaccine. Clones were read by immunoSEQ multiplex PCR, and TCRdb kept only the in-frame ones, dropping some. This sample has 200,000 to 250,000 clones, with approximately 94% found just once. As regards this clone: The antigen is unknown.

Germline CDR1 and CDR2: MNHEY and SMNVEV (reference sequence). This CDR3 has 12 residues. V was shortened by 3 bases and J by 5 bases, with 7 bases between the two germline ends. General observations from the study: Regions left unmutated in variants are reportedly the target of nearly half of spike-specific TCRs. Researchers took repertoire samples only after the peak T cell response had come. Donors skewed white British and female; clonal diversity was possibly underestimated.

The sequencing used peripheral blood, collected on day 0 of MenACWY control vaccination. The source of this sequence is an adult in good health. This rearrangement joins TRBV27 to TRBJ1-2; possible D gene TRBD1, 6 bases. In nucleotides, the CDR3 is TGTGCCAGCAGTTTGAGGGGGTATGGCTACACCTTC. Translation gives CASSLRGYGYTF.